This TCR beta chain originates from a study of Graves' ophthalmopathy and Graves' hyperthyroidism. The CDR3 sequence is 10 residues long. CDR1 is MNHEY and CDR2 is SVGEGT in the germline V gene. V lost 6 bases, J lost 7 bases, and 7 bases lay in between. This clonotype was seen only a few times. Its antigen is unidentified. The study's findings and limits: With a specificity of about 73% and a sensitivity of 60% to 71%, the model predicted ophthalmopathy progression.

Beta-chain TCR CDR3 regions were amplified from RNA transcripts. HTBI-primed first-round RT-PCR preceded second-round multiplex PCR. Each CDR3 protein gets one entry after TCRdb re-called the multiplex PCR reads with MiXCR. This table holds over a million distinct CDR3 sequences, about 36% found once. V usage is TRBV6-2 or TRBV6-3 and J usage is TRBJ2-7; D might be TRBD1 (6 bases). This sequence was found in an adult man with Graves' hyperthyroidism. The specimen was peripheral blood or thyroid tissue (not recorded which). The CDR3: CASRDREQYF. The CDR3 coding sequence is TGTGCCAGCAGAGACAGGGAGCAGTACTTC.